Following are 29 T cell receptor beta chains from one sample sequenced in a study of chemoradiotherapy in HPV16-positive cancers. Clones were read by immunoSEQ multiplex PCR, and TCRdb kept only the in-frame ones, dropping some. Of under 15,000 clones in the sample, approximately 87% were seen once. This specimen consisted of blood, obtained from a patient who underwent chemoradiotherapy. These receptors came from a human donor with HPV-associated anogenital cancer.

V and J are TRBV5-8 and TRBJ2-1; D possibly corresponds to TRBD1 (6 bases). Germline CDR1 reads SGHTS; CDR2 reads YDEGEE. Trimming cost V 6 bases and J 4 bases, with 14 bases left between them. The CDR3 length is 14 residues. Written as DNA, the CDR3 is TGTGCCAGCACCCGCCGGACAGTTTACAATGAGCAGTTCTTC. Translated, it gives CASTRRTVYNEQFF.

The chain joins TRBV6-1 to TRBJ1-6, with D perhaps matching TRBD1 (6 bases). V shed 3 bases and J shed 10 bases, with 16 bases lying between them. The CDR3 length is 15 residues. Germline assignment: CDR1 MNHNS and CDR2 SASEGT. The CDR3 region is CASSEEQGSGSPLHF. The CDR3 DNA reads as TGTGCCAGCAGTGAGGAACAGGGCTCTGGATCACCCCTCCACTTT.

This clone occurred once. The chain carries TRBV25-1 and TRBJ1-2, with no clear D. The CDR3 contains 11 residues. Germline V lookup: CDR1 MGHDK, CDR2 SYGVNS. CDR3 protein: CASRLGLGYTF. The CDR3 DNA sequence: TGTGCTTCCCGGTTGGGATTGGGCTACACCTTC.

The chain is built from TRBV10-2 and TRBJ1-5; D unclear. Trimming left V 7 bases short and J 4 bases short, with 11 bases between. The CDR3 sequence is 13 residues long. CDR1 is WSHSY and CDR2 is SAAADI in the germline V gene. This chain's CDR3 is CASKEQFNQPQHF. The CDR3 DNA is TGCGCCAGCAAGGAACAGTTTAATCAGCCCCAGCATTTT.

The rearrangement links TRBV19 to TRBJ1-6; 11 nucleotides agree with TRBD1. The ends lost 7 bases at V and 0 bases at J; junction bases unmatched: 8. Germline CDR1 and CDR2: LNHDA and SQIVND (reference sequence). The length of the CDR3 is 18 residues. Here the CDR3 DNA reads TGTGCCAGTACCCCCGGGACAGGGGGGAGCTCCTATAATTCACCCCTCCACTTT. The encoded protein is CASTPGTGGSSYNSPLHF.

This chain joins TRBV19 and TRBJ1-4, with D tentatively TRBD1 (5 bases). The CDR3 consists of 13 residues. Germline V gene sequence: CDR1 LNHDA, CDR2 SQIVND (reference sequence). The V gene lost 6 bases and the J gene lost 5 bases, with 10 bases spanning the gap. The CDR3 DNA sequence: TGTGCCAGTAGAGGGGAGGGGAATGAAAAACTGTTTTTT. The encoded protein is CASRGEGNEKLFF.

This rearrangement joins TRBV15 to TRBJ1-2, with D perhaps TRBD1 (6 bases). Trimming left V 5 bases short and J 0 bases short, with 10 bases between. From germline, CDR1 is LNHNV and CDR2 YYDKDF (reference sequence). The CDR3 loop spans 14 amino acids. The CDR3 spells CATSRRGSNYGYTF. DNA for the CDR3: TGTGCCACCAGCCGCAGGGGTTCTAACTATGGCTACACCTTC. Full variable domain (missing parts from reference TRBV15 and TRBJ1-2): DAMVIQNPRYQVTQFGKPVTLSCSQTLNHNVMYWYQQKSSQAPKLLFHYYDKDFNNEADTPDNFQSRRPNTSFCFLDIRSPGLGDTAMYLCATSRRGSNYGYTFGSGTRLTVV.

This chain joins TRBV19 and TRBJ1-6, with D possibly TRBD1 on 6 matching bases. The CDR3 length is 19 residues. Looked up from germline, CDR1 is LNHDA and CDR2 is SQIVND (reference sequence). The V end lost 7 bases, the J end lost 0 bases, and 22 bases lay between the germline ends. The CDR3 bases are TGTGCCAGTACTCGCAGGGGCAGCCACTCAAGCTCCTATAATTCACCCCTCCACTTT. Translation: CASTRRGSHSSSYNSPLHF.

The chain uses TRBV7-2 and TRBJ2-3; the match to TRBD2 covers 8 bases. Germline assignment: CDR1 SGHTA and CDR2 FQGNSA. The trim removed 7 bases at V and 2 bases at J, leaving 20 bases unmatched. CDR3 length: 19 residues. CDR3 residues: CASTDPGGRGADFTDTQYF. CDR3 nucleotide sequence: TGTGCCAGCACCGACCCCGGGGGGCGGGGGGCTGACTTCACAGATACGCAGTATTTT.

This rearrangement joins TRBV6-6 to TRBJ1-1; D unresolved. Germline V lookup: CDR1 MNHNY, CDR2 SVGAGI (reference sequence). CDR3 length equals 14 residues. V lost 0 bases to trimming and J lost 1 base, with 6 bases between them. The CDR3, as DNA: TGTGCCAGCAGTTACTCTGCAGAGAACACTGAAGCTTTCTTT. Amino acids: CASSYSAENTEAFF.

The V call is TRBV30, the J call TRBJ1-6, with TRBD1 as a possible D gene (5 bases). This CDR3 has 14 residues. Germline CDR1 is GTSNPN and CDR2 is SVGIG (reference sequence). The V end was cut by 2 bases, the J end by 7 bases, with 12 bases between. CDR3 DNA sequence: TGTGCCTGGAGTCACGGGGCAGACAATTCACCCCTCCACTTT. It codes for CAWSHGADNSPLHF.

The chain is built from TRBV11-3 and TRBJ2-3; no definite D call. From germline, CDR1 is SGHNT and CDR2 YENEEA. The V gene lost 6 bases and the J gene lost 6 bases, with 13 bases spanning the gap. There are 13 residues in the CDR3. CDR3 nucleotides: TGTGCCAGCAGTTTTAGTTCGCACGATACGCAGTATTTT. Translating gives CASSFSSHDTQYF.

The chain carries TRBV18 and TRBJ1-3; the D gene is possibly TRBD1 (5 bases). CDR1 is KGHSH, CDR2 LQKENI, per germline. CDR3 length equals 13 residues. V shed 2 bases and J shed 8 bases, with 10 bases lying between them. CDR3 nucleotide sequence: TGTGCCAGCTCACCAGGGGGGATGGACACCATATATTTT. Translating it yields CASSPGGMDTIYF.

The V and J genes are TRBV30 and TRBJ2-7; 12 bases are a match to TRBD2. The germline V gene has CDR1 GTSNPN and CDR2 SVGIG (reference sequence). This CDR3 region has 18 residues. Trimming removed 4 bases from V and 3 bases from J; junction bases left unmatched: 16. The CDR3 here is CAWTVTSGGPAKLYEQYF. DNA of the CDR3: TGTGCCTGGACCGTGACTAGCGGGGGACCCGCCAAGCTCTACGAGCAGTACTTC.

In its sample, this clone was seen a few times. The rearrangement links TRBV6-1 to TRBJ2-7; no reliable D call. The CDR3 has 11 residues. Germline assignment: CDR1 MNHNS and CDR2 SASEGT. V lost 3 bases, J lost 1 base, and 1 base lay in between. CDR3 region: CASSESYEQYF. In DNA, the CDR3 is TGTGCCAGCAGTGAGTCCTACGAGCAGTACTTC.

This clone showed up just a few times. This rearrangement joins TRBV5-1 to TRBJ2-7, with 7 bases fitting TRBD1. The junction had 10 bases not matched to a gene; V was cut back by 4 bases and J by 6 bases. Germline lookup yields CDR1 SGHRS and CDR2 YFSETQ. The CDR3 is 14 amino acids. CDR3 residues: CASSQAQGRGEQYF. CDR3 in DNA: TGCGCCAGCAGCCAGGCACAGGGGAGAGGCGAGCAGTACTTC.

The V gene is TRBV6-5, the J gene TRBJ2-7; D is ambiguous. The CDR3 extends over 12 amino acids. From germline, CDR1 is MNHEY and CDR2 SVGAGI. The V end was cut by 10 bases, the J end by 7 bases, with 17 bases between. The CDR3: CATKGPLVEQYF. The CDR3 coding sequence is TGTGCCACAAAGGGCCCTCTGGTTGAGCAGTACTTC.

The chain links TRBV7-2 to TRBJ1-1; D is possibly TRBD1 (6 bases). V was clipped by 3 bases and J by 7 bases, with 18 bases between them. This CDR3 is 15 amino acids long. Germline CDR1 reads SGHTA; CDR2 reads FQGNSA. The CDR3 DNA follows: TGTGCCAGCAGCTTTTTCGGGACAACCAACGGTGAAGCTTTCTTT. The encoded protein is CASSFFGTTNGEAFF.

V gene TRBV18 combines with J gene TRBJ1-4, with D possibly being TRBD1 (5 bases). Trimming took off 4 bases at V and 7 bases at J, with 7 bases between the two ends. Per germline, CDR1 KGHSH and CDR2 LQKENI. This CDR3 is built from 12 residues. As DNA, the CDR3 is TGTGCCAGCTCACTCGGGGCTGAAAAACTGTTTTTT. Its protein product is CASSLGAEKLFF.

V is TRBV5-6 and J is TRBJ2-1; D is unclear. Germline CDR1 and CDR2: SGHDT and YYEEEE. Between the trimmed V and J ends, which lost 5 bases and 4 bases, there was a span of 13 bases. The CDR3 length is 14 residues. The CDR3 region is CASRLGSLYNEQFF. The CDR3 region has the DNA TGTGCCAGCAGGCTCGGGTCTTTGTACAATGAGCAGTTCTTC. Together with reference TRBV5-6 and TRBJ2-1, the CDR3 gives the full variable domain: DAGVTQSPTHLIKTRGQQVTLRCSPKSGHDTVSWYQQALGQGPQFIFQYYEEEERQRGNFPDRFSGHQFPNYSSELNVNALLLGDSALYLCASRLGSLYNEQFFGPGTRLTVL.

The V call is TRBV5-6, the J call TRBJ1-5; unclear D gene. The germline gives CDR1 SGHDT, CDR2 YYEEEE. The CDR3 covers 15 residues. V lost 4 bases, J lost 0 bases, and 11 bases lay in between. The CDR3 coding sequence is TGTGCCAGCAGCATGCAGGCGGCTAGCAATCAGCCCCAGCATTTT. Translating it yields CASSMQAASNQPQHF.

To note about this clone: The junction does not match germline at one end; this may be a read error. Other DNA sequences from this sample encode an identical CDR3 as well. The rearrangement links TRBV7-2 to TRBJ1-6, with TRBD1 identical over 8 bases. The CDR3 loop spans 18 amino acids. CDR1 SGHTA and CDR2 FQGNSA come from the germline V gene. The CDR3 nucleotides read TGTGCCAGCAGCCGTAGGGGACAGGAGAGCTCCTATAATTCACCCCTCCACTTC. Protein product: CASSRRGQESSYNSPLHF.

This clone is a singleton in its sample. The CDR3 protein is CASSPSSLAGEQYF. The CDR3 nucleotides are TGTGCCAGCAGCCCAAGTTCATTAGCTGGCGAGCAGTACTTC. This chain links TRBV9 with TRBJ2-7; D is undetermined. The germline V gene encodes CDR1 SGDLS and CDR2 YYNGEE. V lost 4 bases and J lost 6, with 17 bases in between. The CDR3 runs to 14 residues.

This clone was detected only a few times. The genes are TRBV6-4 and TRBJ1-6; TRBD1 aligns across 7 bases. Unmatched junction bases numbered 4, after V lost 6 bases and J lost 5 bases. This CDR3 comprises 14 residues. Looked up from germline, CDR1 is MRHNA and CDR2 is SNTAGT. The CDR3 bases are TGTGCCAGCAGCCGAGACAGGGATAATTCACCCCTCCACTTT. It codes for CASSRDRDNSPLHF.

The chain uses TRBV6-5 and TRBJ2-7; no clear D gene. Trimming removed 2 bases from V and 3 bases from J, with 8 bases in between. This CDR3 has 13 amino acids. The germline gives CDR1 MNHEY, CDR2 SVGAGI. CDR3: CASSYPPRYEQYF. The CDR3 nucleotides read TGTGCCAGCAGTTACCCCCCCCGCTACGAGCAGTACTTC.

The chain recombines TRBV6-1 with TRBJ1-3; 7 positions match TRBD1. V shed 5 bases and J 0 bases; nucleotides not matched to a gene: 4. The CDR3 covers 15 residues. Germline V gives CDR1 MNHNS, CDR2 SASEGT. As DNA, the CDR3 is TGTGCCAGCAGTCCCTGGACAGGCTCTGGAAACACCATATATTTT. Translation gives CASSPWTGSGNTIYF.

The V call is TRBV27, the J call TRBJ1-6; D call uncertain. The V and J ends lost 4 bases and 4 bases respectively, with 11 bases between them. The CDR3 totals 15 residues. Germline CDR1 MNHEY, CDR2 SMNVEV (reference sequence). The CDR3 reads CASSSHAGYNSPLHF. The CDR3 DNA reads TGTGCCAGCAGTTCCCATGCCGGGTATAATTCACCCCTCCACTTT.

The J gene is TRBJ1-3, the V gene TRBV9; possible D gene TRBD1, 5 bases. In germline, CDR1 is SGDLS, CDR2 YYNGEE. V was shortened by 1 base and J by 0 bases, with 11 bases between the two germline ends. There are 16 residues in the CDR3. The CDR3 coding sequence is TGTGCCAGCAGCGTAATGGGGCCGAGCTCTGGAAACACCATATATTTT. It encodes CASSVMGPSSGNTIYF.

This chain connects TRBV7-9 to TRBJ1-1, with D possibly TRBD1 on 6 matching bases. The length of the CDR3 is 12 residues. The germline V gene encodes CDR1 SEHNR and CDR2 FQNEAQ (reference sequence). The germline V and J ends were trimmed by 5 bases and 4 bases, with 8 bases remaining between them. CDR3 protein: CASSLDSTEAFF. In DNA form, the CDR3 reads TGTGCCAGCAGCCTGGACAGCACTGAAGCTTTCTTT. The whole variable domain, remainder taken from reference TRBV7-9 and TRBJ1-1, is DTGVSQNPRHKITKRGQNVTFRCDPISEHNRLYWYRQTLGQGPEFLTYFQNEAQLEKSRLLSDRFSAERPKGSFSTLEIQRTEQGDSAMYLCASSLDSTEAFFGQGTRLTVV.